The 25 T cell receptor beta chains below were found in one sample sequenced in a study of type 1 and type 2 diabetes patients. PCR was run on genomic DNA. The TCR beta CDR3 region was amplified using 30 forward and 13 reverse primers. TCRdb analysed the multiplex PCR reads with MiXCR anew, one entry per CDR3 protein. The sample consists of under 300,000 distinct CDR3 sequences, approximately 50% of them appearing once. The sequenced sample consisted of peripheral blood mononuclear cells (PBMCs). These TCRs come from a man younger than 35 with type 2 diabetes.

This clonotype appeared a single time. An end of the junction does not agree with germline; a read error may underlie this. V usage is TRBV7-2 and J usage is TRBJ1-6; 9 bases fit TRBD1. The CDR3 extends over 15 amino acids. CDR1 is SGHTA, CDR2 FQGNSA, per germline. The CDR3 loop reads CASSHPDRGVSPLHF. The CDR3 DNA reads TGCGCCAGCAGCCATCCGGACAGGGGAGTTTCACCCCTCCACTTT.

The chain combines TRBV7-9 with TRBJ2-7, with D hard to call. The CDR3 has 11 amino acids. Germline V gene sequence: CDR1 SEHNR, CDR2 FQNEAQ (reference sequence). V was pared by 4 bases and J by 4 bases, with 5 bases between. In nucleotides, the CDR3 is TGTGCCAGCAGCTCCGTTTACGAGCAGTACTTC. This gives the protein CASSSVYEQYF.

This clonotype was seen many times. The chain has TRBV7-3 and TRBJ2-2; 8 nucleotides line up with TRBD2. The CDR3 is 19 amino acids. Germline V gives CDR1 SGHTA, CDR2 FQGTGA. V was pared by 1 base and J by 2 bases, with 12 bases of the junction left unmatched. As DNA, the CDR3 is TGTGCCAGCAGCTTAAAAAGCCCCCCGGGAGGGTTCAACACCGGGGAGCTGTTTTTT. This codes for CASSLKSPPGGFNTGELFF.

The V gene is TRBV19, the J gene TRBJ1-6; D is possibly TRBD1 (6 bases). Germline values: CDR1 LNHDA, CDR2 SQIVND (reference sequence). V was pared by 9 bases and J by 0 bases, with 15 bases between. The CDR3 has 16 residues. CDR3 nucleotide sequence: TGTGCCAGCGGGAGGGACACCCGCTCCTATAATTCACCCCTCCACTTT. This gives the protein CASGRDTRSYNSPLHF.

CDR3 bases: TGTGCCAGCAGTTTAGTCTCCGGGGGGGCCAATGAGCAGTTCTTC. It yields the protein CASSLVSGGANEQFF. The chain combines TRBV12-3 or TRBV12-4 with TRBJ2-1; 8 bases agree with TRBD2. Germline trimming cut 1 base from V and 6 bases from J; bases unmatched to any gene: 5. CDR3 length: 15 amino acids.

The chain uses TRBV24-1 and TRBJ2-7; no clear D gene. There are 13 residues in the CDR3. The V end lost 1 base, the J end lost 6 bases, and 9 bases lay between the germline ends. Germline V gene data show CDR1 as KGHDR and CDR2 as SFDVKD. This chain's CDR3 is CATSDFLGSEQYF. The CDR3 DNA sequence: TGTGCCACCAGTGATTTCTTGGGGTCCGAGCAGTACTTC.

V is TRBV7-9 and J is TRBJ2-1; a weak D match, TRBD2 (5 bases). This CDR3 comprises 17 residues. Trimming took 5 bases from V and 0 from J, leaving 17 bases between them. In germline, CDR1 is SEHNR, CDR2 FQNEAQ (reference sequence). The DNA for the CDR3 is TGTGCCAGCAGCCCCACAAAGACGGGGATCTCCTACAATGAGCAGTTCTTC. Translation gives CASSPTKTGISYNEQFF.

J is TRBJ1-1 and V is TRBV14, with D possibly TRBD1 on 5 matching bases. The CDR3 is 15 amino acids. CDR1 is SGHDN and CDR2 is FVKESK in the germline V gene. V lost 6 bases and J 4 bases, leaving 18 bases between the germline ends. The CDR3 nucleotides read TGTGCCAGCAGTTTCGGGGGAACGGGGCGCACTGAAGCTTTCTTT. It specifies CASSFGGTGRTEAFF.

On this clonotype: Mismatch with germline at one junction end may stem from a read error. V gene TRBV11-1 combines with J gene TRBJ1-1, with D unresolved. Germline CDR1 reads SGHAT; CDR2 reads FQDESV (reference sequence). The CDR3 extends over 13 amino acids. CDR3 sequence (DNA): TGTGCCAGCAGCGTAGCCCCGAACACTGAAGCTTTCTTT. Amino acids: CASSVAPNTEAFF. Together with reference TRBV11-1 and TRBJ1-1, the CDR3 gives the full variable domain: EAEVAQSPRYKITEKSQAVAFWCDPISGHATLYWYRQILGQGPELLVQFQDESVVDDSQLPKDRFSAERLKGVDSTLKIQPAELGDSAMYLCASSVAPNTEAFFGQGTRLTVV.

The V gene is TRBV12-3 or TRBV12-4, the J gene TRBJ2-3; tentatively, D is TRBD2 (6 bases). The CDR3 is made up of 17 amino acids. V lost 0 bases and J 4 bases, leaving 17 bases between the germline ends. The DNA of the CDR3 is TGTGCCAGCAGTTTAGCGGAGGGGACTGGGGGATCAGATACGCAGTATTTT. This codes for CASSLAEGTGGSDTQYF.

This chain joins TRBV7-8 and TRBJ2-5; D unclear. The length of the CDR3 is 17 residues. Per the germline V gene, CDR1 is SGHVS and CDR2 is FQNEAQ. V lost 5 bases to trimming and J lost 2 bases, with 21 bases between them. The CDR3 protein is CASSVPMGRVPQETQYF. The DNA of the CDR3 is TGTGCCAGCAGCGTTCCGATGGGCCGAGTACCTCAAGAGACCCAGTACTTC. Drawing the rest from reference TRBV7-8 and TRBJ2-5, the complete variable domain is GAGVSQSPRYKVAKRGQDVALRCDPISGHVSLFWYQQALGQGPEFLTYFQNEAQLDKSGLPSDRFFAERPEGSVSTLKIQRTQQEDSAVYLCASSVPMGRVPQETQYFGPGTRLLVL.

Comment on this clonotype: A read error may explain this, as a much larger clone is one base away. Written as DNA, the CDR3 is TGTGCCAGCGGTGGGTTAGCGGTCTCATACGAGCAGTACTTC. Its translation is CASGGLAVSYEQYF. This rearrangement joins TRBV2 to TRBJ2-7; D might be TRBD2 (6 bases). Germline loops: CDR1 SNHLY, CDR2 FYNNEI. Trimming pared 8 bases from V and 4 bases from J, leaving 18 bases between. CDR3 length equals 14 residues. Combining the CDR3 with reference TRBV2 and TRBJ2-7 gives the whole variable domain EPEVTQTPSHQVTQMGQEVILRCVPISNHLYFYWYRQILGQKVEFLVSFYNNEISEKSEIFDDQFSVERPDGSNFTLKIRSTKLEDSAMYFCASGGLAVSYEQYFGPGTRLTVT.

In its sample, this clonotype was seen many times. The J gene is TRBJ2-7, the V gene TRBV10-3; D gene ambiguous. This CDR3 has 12 residues. V lost 5 bases and J lost 2, with 7 bases in between. Germline V CDR1 and CDR2: ENHRY, SYGVKD. The CDR3 nucleotides are TGTGCCATCAGTTCCGACACCTACGAGCAGTACTTC. As protein: CAISSDTYEQYF.

The V and J genes are TRBV5-1 and TRBJ2-2; the match to TRBD1 covers 8 bases. The CDR3 loop spans 17 amino acids. Germline assignment: CDR1 SGHRS and CDR2 YFSETQ. The junction had 9 bases not matched to a gene; V was cut back by 4 bases and J by 1 base. CDR3: CASSNGDRGQNTGELFF. CDR3 in DNA: TGCGCCAGCAGCAACGGAGACAGGGGTCAGAACACCGGGGAGCTGTTTTTT.

J is TRBJ2-7 and V is TRBV29-1; 8 nucleotides match TRBD2. The CDR3 runs 12 residues. V was pared by 6 bases and J by 7 bases, with 8 bases of the junction left unmatched. Germline loops: CDR1 SQVTM, CDR2 ANQGSEA. The CDR3 bases are TGCAGCGTACGAGCGGGAGTACAAGAGCAGTACTTC. Protein product: CSVRAGVQEQYF.

The chain has TRBV2 and TRBJ2-7; D perhaps matches TRBD1 (6 bases). CDR1 is SNHLY and CDR2 is FYNNEI in the germline V gene. CDR3 length: 15 amino acids. The V end was cut by 0 bases, the J end by 3 bases, with 12 bases between. Here the CDR3 reads CASSEAGTLFYEQYF. The CDR3 nucleotides read TGTGCCAGCAGTGAAGCCGGGACACTCTTCTACGAGCAGTACTTC.

Worth noting for this clonotype: The junction does not match germline at one end; this may be a read error. The chain combines TRBV12-3 or TRBV12-4 with TRBJ2-5, with D perhaps TRBD2 (6 bases). This CDR3 is 14 amino acids long. In DNA form, the CDR3 reads TGTGCCAGCAGGGACTTGGGGGGTACGGAGACCCAGAACTTC. Its protein is CASRDLGGTETQNF.

The genes are TRBV9 and TRBJ2-2; TRBD2 agrees at 7 bases. The CDR3 covers 15 residues. CDR1 and CDR2 from the germline V gene are SGDLS and YYNGEE. Unmatched junction bases numbered 8, after V lost 5 bases and J lost 4 bases. In DNA form, the CDR3 reads TGTGCCAGCAGAAGAACTAGCGATTCCACCGGGGAGCTGTTTTTT. It specifies CASRRTSDSTGELFF.

This clonotype has a count of ten or more. The V call is TRBV14, the J call TRBJ1-1; 8 nucleotides align to TRBD1. This CDR3 is 15 amino acids long. Germline CDR1 reads SGHDN; CDR2 reads FVKESK. Losses at the gene ends were 2 bases for V and 0 bases for J; bases not matched to a gene: 2. The chain's CDR3 is CASSQLTGVNTEAFF. CDR3 nucleotide sequence: TGTGCCAGCAGCCAATTGACAGGGGTGAACACTGAAGCTTTCTTT. Looking up the rest from reference TRBV14 and TRBJ1-1 gives the full variable domain: EAGVTQFPSHSVIEKGQTVTLRCDPISGHDNLYWYRRVMGKEIKFLLHFVKESKQDESGMPNNRFLAERTGGTYSTLKVQPAELEDSGVYFCASSQLTGVNTEAFFGQGTRLTVV.

As for this clonotype: Relative to the germline gene, one junction end is altered; a read error may explain this. The V and J genes are TRBV2 and TRBJ2-6; D is unclear. This CDR3 has 18 residues. The germline V gene encodes CDR1 SNHLY and CDR2 FYNNEI. The CDR3: CASSEGPGLCSGANVLTF. CDR3 DNA: TGTGCCAGCAGCGAAGGCCCCGGGCTGTGCTCTGGGGCCAACGTCCTGACTTTC.

The chain carries TRBV29-1 and TRBJ2-5; D remains ambiguous. The germline V gene encodes CDR1 SQVTM and CDR2 ANQGSEA. This CDR3 region has 13 residues. V gave up 3 bases and J gave up 3 bases, with 11 bases separating them. The CDR3 region has the DNA TGCAGCGTTGACGGGCCCGGCGAAGAGACCCAGTACTTC. Its protein is CSVDGPGEETQYF.

This clonotype was found a few times. The chain recombines TRBV27 with TRBJ2-7; no firm D call. From germline, CDR1 is MNHEY and CDR2 SMNVEV (reference sequence). Trimming took 2 bases from V and 5 from J, leaving 13 bases between them. The CDR3 is 14 amino acids. The CDR3 region is CASSLNRYGDEQYF. CDR3 DNA sequence: TGTGCCAGCAGTTTAAACAGATATGGAGACGAGCAGTACTTC.

CDR3 DNA: TGTGCCAGCAGGGTAGGCGGGGGGGCGGTCGGGGAGCTGTTTTTT. Its translation: CASRVGGGAVGELFF. V usage is TRBV27 and J usage is TRBJ2-2, with TRBD2 identical over 9 bases. CDR1 MNHEY and CDR2 SMNVEV come from the germline V gene (reference sequence). The CDR3 consists of 15 residues. V shed 6 bases and J 7 bases; nucleotides not matched to a gene: 9.

V usage is TRBV19 and J usage is TRBJ1-2; no reliable D call. The V gene lost 6 bases and the J gene lost 3 bases, with 5 bases spanning the gap. This CDR3 is built from 11 residues. Germline V CDR1 and CDR2: LNHDA, SQIVND (reference sequence). The CDR3 nucleotides are TGTGCCAGTAGGGAGGACTATGGCTACACCTTC. This encodes CASREDYGYTF.

This clonotype was seen only a few times. This chain connects TRBV20-1 to TRBJ2-1; D not certain. Trimming shortened V by 6 bases and J by 10 bases, and 10 bases separated the two germline ends. Germline assignment: CDR1 DFQATT and CDR2 SNEGSKA (reference sequence). This CDR3 has 10 residues. The CDR3 nucleotides read TGCAGTGCCCTGAGGTACGAGCAGTTCTTC. Translation gives CSALRYEQFF.